What follows describes a single TCR beta chain. This clonotype was seen many times. What antigen it recognizes has not been identified. Base quality data are lacking; no much larger clone is found one base away. The sample comes from a study of CD8 T cells in ankylosing spondylitis (dated by TCRdb to about 2017). Study-level background: To find TCR variants linked to disease, the study profiled T cell receptor beta repertoires in ankylosing spondylitis patients and healthy donors. The whole study cohort included about a hundred healthy donors and about two dozen ankylosing spondylitis patients. Peripheral blood samples were taken, and synovial fluid was additionally collected from ankylosing spondylitis patients.

Data came from an Illumina HiSeq 2500. Quantitative 5'-RACE with molecular barcodes was the method used to prepare the TCR beta libraries. From the authors' description of their analysis: Disease-linked TCR variants were identified with a new computational method built on a probabilistic model of VDJ rearrangement. The public sequencing data were trimmed at Q25 with fastp and processed into clonotypes with MiXCR by TCRdb, which kept only in-frame beta chains. Rows with one shared CDR3 protein collapse into an entry with the most common genes and DNA. What appears here as the V and J calls and clone size reflects TCRdb's work, not the paper's. The sample table shows 30,000 to 40,000 distinct CDR3 sequences, and approximately 10% are seen once. The top ten clonotypes cover roughly 15% of the sample. The paper's findings and limits, for the study overall: A TCR beta motif of fewer than 10 highly homologous amino acid variants appeared characteristic of blood from ankylosing spondylitis patients. The disease-linked clones had a CD8+ phenotype and were found at relatively low frequencies in peripheral blood. Significant enrichment of the disease-linked clones was reported in matched synovial fluid samples from ankylosing spondylitis patients. Some motif variants were previously reported in synovial fluid and blood of reactive arthritis patients, suggesting common disease-initiation mechanisms.

Between the V and J ends, shortened by 4 bases and 3 bases respectively, the junction contains 3 bases. The CDR3 has 11 amino acids, counting the end cysteine and phenylalanine. Only CDR3 DNA remains: 33 bases, in frame from the first base. CDR1 and CDR2 (LNHNV, YYDKDF) derive from the germline V gene (reference sequence). The sample was blood, either unsorted or a sorted T cell fraction (not recorded which). This TCR came from a male donor with ankylosing spondylitis or in good health (not recorded which). Here the chain combines TRBV15 and TRBJ2-5, with the D gene too uncertain to name. In nucleotide form, the sequence is TGTGCCACCAGCAAAGAAGAGACCCAGTACTTC. Translated, it reads CATSKEETQYF.